Below are 11 T cell receptor beta chains sequenced from a single sample in a study of beta chain features in type 1 diabetes. Their antigen targets remain unknown. Study results and limitations: Moderate but significant shortening of TCRB CDR3s was recorded in all four CD4+ subsets from Type 1 diabetes patients.

Expressed TCRB transcripts were sequenced because the isolated RNA had all been reverse transcribed beforehand. The assay was immunoSEQ multiplex PCR, and TCRdb's table has in-frame clones only and misses some. The sample contains roughly 150,000 clones, about 7.8% of which appear only once. The source material was central memory CD4+ T cells from blood. The receptors shown here come from a woman aged 40 to 50 with type 1 diabetes.

The chain links TRBV18 to TRBJ2-6; D gene uncertain. Trimming left V 7 bases short and J 0 bases short, with 7 bases between. The CDR3 totals 14 residues. Germline V gene data show CDR1 as KGHSH and CDR2 as LQKENI. DNA for the CDR3: TGTGCCAGCTACCCGGGCTCTGGGGCCAACGTCCTGACTTTC. Amino acids: CASYPGSGANVLTF. The full variable domain, completed using reference TRBV18 and TRBJ2-6, is NAGVMQNPRHLVRRRGQEARLRCSPMKGHSHVYWYRQLPEEGLKFMVYLQKENIIDESGMPKERFSAEFPKEGPSILRIQQVVRGDSAAYFCASYPGSGANVLTFGAGSRLTVL.

This clone was seen a single time. This rearrangement joins TRBV2 to TRBJ2-5, with D tentatively TRBD1 (6 bases). Between the trimmed V and J ends, which lost 7 bases and 5 bases, there was a span of 8 bases. Germline V gene data show CDR1 as SNHLY and CDR2 as FYNNEI. This CDR3 is built from 11 residues. CDR3 protein: CASTDRETQYF. The CDR3 DNA follows: TGTGCCAGCACTGACAGGGAGACCCAGTACTTC.

The chain is built from TRBV9 and TRBJ2-5; D perhaps matches TRBD2 (5 bases). Trimming removed 0 bases at V and 1 base at J, with 13 bases between. This CDR3 has 16 residues. Per germline, CDR1 SGDLS and CDR2 YYNGEE. The CDR3: CASSVGVASGQETQYF. The CDR3 DNA reads TGTGCCAGCAGCGTAGGGGTAGCGTCGGGCCAAGAGACCCAGTACTTC.

The rearrangement uses TRBV5-4 and TRBJ2-7; maybe TRBD2 (5 bases). Per germline, CDR1 SGHNT and CDR2 YYREEE (reference sequence). This CDR3 has 16 residues. V was pared by 4 bases and J by 9 bases, with 26 bases between. The CDR3 DNA follows: TGTGCCAGCAGCCCGTCCTTGAGGGATTCTACTCGGGGGCAGTACTTC. Amino acids: CASSPSLRDSTRGQYF.

This clone was seen a handful of times. This chain connects TRBV6-5 to TRBJ1-6; 9 nucleotides agree with TRBD1. The CDR3 has 13 amino acids. J gave up 6 bases and V 6 bases, and 0 bases lay outside the gene matches. CDR1 MNHEY and CDR2 SVGAGI come from the germline V gene. Here the CDR3 reads CASRDRGNSPLHF. The CDR3 DNA is TGTGCCAGCAGGGACAGGGGTAATTCACCCCTCCACTTT.

This chain links TRBV2 with TRBJ2-3; 8 bases are a match to TRBD2. The CDR3 has 15 amino acids. V dropped 4 bases and J dropped 0; count of bases not matched to a gene: 3. The germline gives CDR1 SNHLY, CDR2 FYNNEI. The CDR3 DNA is TGTGCCAGCAGTGCCCCTAGCGGGAGCACAGATACGCAGTATTTT. It yields the protein CASSAPSGSTDTQYF. The whole variable domain, filled in from reference TRBV2 and TRBJ2-3, reads EPEVTQTPSHQVTQMGQEVILRCVPISNHLYFYWYRQILGQKVEFLVSFYNNEISEKSEIFDDQFSVERPDGSNFTLKIRSTKLEDSAMYFCASSAPSGSTDTQYFGPGTRLTVL.

The rearrangement links TRBV5-1 to TRBJ2-1; the match to TRBD2 covers 14 bases. The V gene's germline CDR1 is SGHRS and CDR2 YFSETQ. This CDR3 comprises 14 residues. The V segment lost 7 bases and the J segment 7 bases; nucleotides outside the gene matches: 4. CDR3 residues: CASGLAGGRNEQFF. CDR3 sequence (DNA): TGCGCCAGCGGACTAGCGGGAGGTCGAAATGAGCAGTTCTTC.

There are a few counts of this clone. This chain uses TRBV29-1 with TRBJ1-1; 8 bases agree with TRBD1. The CDR3 extends over 13 amino acids. The V segment lost 7 bases and the J segment 0 bases; nucleotides outside the gene matches: 4. Germline CDR1 is SQVTM and CDR2 is ANQGSEA. CDR3 protein: CSGRQGMNTEAFF. Here the CDR3 DNA reads TGCAGCGGGCGACAGGGGATGAACACTGAAGCTTTCTTT.

J is TRBJ1-1 and V is TRBV7-9; a possible D gene is TRBD1 (6 bases). Trimming cost V 5 bases and J 4 bases, with 11 bases left between them. Germline-derived CDR1 and CDR2 are SEHNR and FQNEAQ (reference sequence). The CDR3 contains 13 residues. The CDR3 region has the DNA TGTGCCAGCAGCCCACAGGGTGTCACTGAAGCTTTCTTT. This codes for CASSPQGVTEAFF.

This clone has a handful of counts. The chain combines TRBV18 with TRBJ2-7; 9 nucleotides align to TRBD1. Germline trimming cut 0 bases from V and 2 bases from J; bases unmatched to any gene: 2. The CDR3 runs 15 residues. Per the germline V gene, CDR1 is KGHSH and CDR2 is LQKENI. For the CDR3, the DNA is TGTGCCAGCTCACCACCCGGGACAGGGACCTACGAGCAGTACTTC. This sequence encodes CASSPPGTGTYEQYF. Full variable domain (rest looked up from reference TRBV18 and TRBJ2-7): NAGVMQNPRHLVRRRGQEARLRCSPMKGHSHVYWYRQLPEEGLKFMVYLQKENIIDESGMPKERFSAEFPKEGPSILRIQQVVRGDSAAYFCASSPPGTGTYEQYFGPGTRLTVT.

The V gene is TRBV7-9, the J gene TRBJ1-2, with no clear D. CDR1 is SEHNR, CDR2 FQNEAQ, per germline (reference sequence). The CDR3 runs to 12 residues. The germline V and J ends were trimmed by 3 bases and 6 bases, with 8 bases remaining between them. As DNA, the CDR3 is TGTGCCAGCAGCTTTTCCGGGAATGGCTACACCTTC. This sequence encodes CASSFSGNGYTF.